The following is a T cell receptor beta chain sequence with its context. This record comes from a study of memory CD4+ T cells and cytomegalovirus serostatus. Germline V gene lookup returns CDR1 SGHDT and CDR2 YYEEEE. V was pared by 1 base and J by 5 bases, with 18 bases between. The CDR3 sequence is 16 residues long. Single viable CD3+CD4+CD8-CD45RO+ cells were sorted as the memory CD4+ T cells. Using immunoSEQ multiplex PCR, the repertoire was profiled, and TCRdb retains in-frame clones only, with some absent. Among some 52,000 clones listed, 65% to 85% were seen once. This TCR came from an adult in good health and CMV-seropositive. V is TRBV5-6 and J is TRBJ1-2; D possibly corresponds to TRBD1 (6 bases). The source material was memory CD4+ T cells from blood. In DNA form, the CDR3 reads TGTGCCAGCAGCTTGTCCCGACAGGTCCGACCTTATGGCTACACCTTC. It encodes CASSLSRQVRPYGYTF.